This entry is about one TCR beta chain. CDR1 is SNHLY, CDR2 FYNNEI, per germline. V gave up 2 bases and J gave up 9 bases, with 6 bases separating them. The CDR3 is made up of 11 amino acids. TCRdb's table, derived via immunoSEQ multiplex PCR, lists solely in-frame clones and lacks some. The sample comprises fewer than 200,000 clones, over 85% of which are singletons, and approximately 4% rests with the top ten. These data belong to a study of control samples from healthy donors and cancer patients. The sequenced material came from blood. The V call is TRBV2, the J call TRBJ2-3; the D gene is possibly TRBD2 (5 bases). The receptor was isolated from a woman aged 55-69 years in good health. The CDR3 DNA reads TGTGCCAGCAGTGAACTAGCAACGCAGTATTTT. Its protein product is CASSELATQYF.